Below are 6 T cell receptor beta chains sequenced from a single sample in a study of blood T cell repertoires in COVID-19. Method: immunoSEQ multiplex PCR; TCRdb's copy keeps in-frame clones and lacks some. The table has around 130,000 clones, 85% seen once; the top ten hold around 4.1%. Sequencing was carried out using peripheral blood. These receptors were obtained from a human donor in a cohort sampled during active COVID-19.

The rearrangement uses TRBV9 and TRBJ2-1; the D gene is possibly TRBD2 (5 bases). In germline, CDR1 is SGDLS, CDR2 YYNGEE. This CDR3 spans 15 amino acids. V was cut by 0 bases and J by 7 bases, with 14 bases left in between. The CDR3 nucleotides read TGTGCCAGCAGCGTAGGGCCGCGCTCGGGGAATGAGCAGTTCTTC. Encoded protein: CASSVGPRSGNEQFF.

The rearrangement links TRBV6-5 to TRBJ2-3, with 9 bases that match TRBD1. This CDR3 has 15 residues. Germline V CDR1 and CDR2: MNHEY, SVGAGI. Trimming removed 6 bases from V and 2 bases from J; junction bases left unmatched: 6. The CDR3 sequence: CASSHRGRDTDTQYF. CDR3 bases: TGTGCCAGCAGCCACAGGGGGCGGGACACAGATACGCAGTATTTT.

This sequence joins TRBV7-2 and TRBJ1-6, with a tentative D call TRBD1 (6 bases). V dropped 2 bases and J dropped 9 bases, with 17 bases sitting between them. Germline loops: CDR1 SGHTA, CDR2 FQGNSA. The CDR3 has 16 amino acids. DNA for the CDR3: TGTGCCAGCAGCTTACCGACAGGCGGCGGTATTTCACCCCTCCACTTT. It encodes CASSLPTGGGISPLHF.

The chain recombines TRBV5-6 with TRBJ2-1, with 12 bases matching TRBD2. The CDR3 spans 16 residues. Germline loops: CDR1 SGHDT, CDR2 YYEEEE. Unmatched junction bases numbered 5, after V lost 0 bases and J lost 7 bases. This CDR3 reads CASSLGLAGAGNEQFF. The CDR3 region has the DNA TGTGCCAGCAGCTTGGGACTAGCGGGGGCGGGGAATGAGCAGTTCTTC.

The chain couples TRBV5-1 to TRBJ2-2; a possible D gene is TRBD2 (5 bases). Germline assignment: CDR1 SGHRS and CDR2 YFSETQ. V was cut by 6 bases and J by 8 bases, with 14 bases left in between. The CDR3 is 13 amino acids. In nucleotides, the CDR3 is TGCGCCAGCATCCCCGGGGTCGGTGGGGAGCTGTTTTTT. The encoded protein is CASIPGVGGELFF.

V and J are TRBV13 and TRBJ2-7; maybe TRBD2 (6 bases). Germline lookup yields CDR1 PRHDT and CDR2 FYEKMQ (reference sequence). There are 14 residues in the CDR3. Deletions cut 2 bases from V and 3 bases from J, with 11 bases between. CDR3 sequence: CASSLRGNYYEQYV. CDR3 nucleotides: TGTGCCAGCAGCTTACGGGGGAATTACTACGAGCAGTACGTC.